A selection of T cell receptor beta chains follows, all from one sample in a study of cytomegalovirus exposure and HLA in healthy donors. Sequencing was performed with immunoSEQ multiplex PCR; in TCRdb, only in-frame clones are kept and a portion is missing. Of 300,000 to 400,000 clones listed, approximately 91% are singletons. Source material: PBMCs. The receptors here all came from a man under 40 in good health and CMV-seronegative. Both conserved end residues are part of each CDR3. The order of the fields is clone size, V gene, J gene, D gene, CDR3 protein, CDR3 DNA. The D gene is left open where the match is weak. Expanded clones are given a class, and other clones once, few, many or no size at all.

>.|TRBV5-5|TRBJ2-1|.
CASSVAVLSYNEQFF
TGTGCCAGCAGTGTAGCGGTGTTATCCTACAATGAGCAGTTCTTC
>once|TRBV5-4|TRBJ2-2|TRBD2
CASSPGGMAGGPRTGELFF
TGTGCCAGCAGCCCGGGAGGTATGGCGGGGGGGCCTCGCACCGGGGAGCTGTTTTTT
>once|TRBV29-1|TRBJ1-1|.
CSVGLGANTEAFF
TGCAGCGTGGGTCTAGGGGCGAACACTGAAGCTTTCTTT
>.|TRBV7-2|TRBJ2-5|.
CASSFDRKETQYF
TGTGCCAGCAGCTTCGACAGGAAAGAGACCCAGTACTTC
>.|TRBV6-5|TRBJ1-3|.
CASGRTTGNTIYF
TGTGCCAGCGGGCGGACAACTGGAAACACCATATATTTT
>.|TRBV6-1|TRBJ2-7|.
CASTTGYEQYF
TGTGCCAGCACCACGGGCTACGAGCAGTACTTC
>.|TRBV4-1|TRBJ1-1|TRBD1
CASSQGRAGGNTEAFF
TGCGCCAGCAGCCAAGGGCGGGCAGGGGGTAACACTGAAGCTTTCTTT
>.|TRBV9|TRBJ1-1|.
CASSAGGTEAFF
TGTGCCAGCAGCGCGGGGGGCACTGAAGCTTTCTTT
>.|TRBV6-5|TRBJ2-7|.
CASRRPGSYEQYF
TGTGCCAGCAGACGCCCCGGGTCTTACGAGCAGTACTTC
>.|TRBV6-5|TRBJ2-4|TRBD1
CASSPSTGGIQYF
TGTGCCAGCAGTCCGTCGACAGGGGGCATTCAGTACTTC
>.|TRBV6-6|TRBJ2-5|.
CASSYRRADQYF
TGTGCCAGCAGTTACCGGAGGGCAGACCAGTACTTC
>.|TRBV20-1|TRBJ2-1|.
CSANGGNEQFF
TGCAGTGCTAATGGGGGGAATGAGCAGTTCTTC
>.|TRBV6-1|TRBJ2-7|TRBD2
CASRKRGETYEQYF
TGTGCCAGCAGGAAGCGGGGGGAAACCTACGAGCAGTACTTC
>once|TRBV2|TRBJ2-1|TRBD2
CASNFLAGALNEQFF
TGTGCCAGCAATTTTTTAGCGGGGGCCCTCAATGAGCAGTTCTTC
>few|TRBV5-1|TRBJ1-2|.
CASSLQESYGYTF
TGCGCCAGCAGCTTACAGGAATCTTATGGCTACACCTTC
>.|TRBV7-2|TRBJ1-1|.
CASSFRGRNTEAFF
TGTGCCAGCAGCTTCAGGGGTAGGAACACTGAAGCTTTCTTT
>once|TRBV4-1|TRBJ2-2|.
CASSQDWRGAGELFF
TGCGCCAGCAGCCAAGATTGGCGGGGCGCCGGGGAGCTGTTTTTT
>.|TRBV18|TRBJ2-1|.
CASSAGSPHEQFF
TGTGCCAGCTCAGCGGGGTCGCCCCATGAGCAGTTCTTC
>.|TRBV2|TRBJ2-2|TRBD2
CASRFPRGENTGELFF
TGTGCCAGCAGGTTCCCGCGGGGGGAGAACACCGGGGAGCTGTTTTTT
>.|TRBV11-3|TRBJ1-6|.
CASSLDSVNSPLHF
TGTGCCAGCAGCTTAGATTCGGTTAATTCACCCCTCCACTTT
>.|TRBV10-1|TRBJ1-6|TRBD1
CASSEAGGGSPLHF
TGCGCCAGCAGTGAGGCAGGGGGCGGCTCACCCCTCCACTTT
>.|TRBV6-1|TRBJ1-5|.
CASRPDSYSNQPQHF
TGTGCCAGCAGGCCAGACAGCTATAGCAATCAGCCCCAGCATTTT
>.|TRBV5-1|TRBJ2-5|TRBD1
CASSRDREETQYF
TGCGCCAGCAGCAGGGACAGGGAGGAGACCCAGTACTTC
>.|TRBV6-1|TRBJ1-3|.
CASSVQYSGNTIYF
TGTGCCAGCAGTGTACAGTACTCTGGAAACACCATATATTTT
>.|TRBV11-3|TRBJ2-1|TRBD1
CASSLGTGGREQFF
TGTGCCAGCAGCTTAGGTACAGGGGGCAGGGAGCAGTTCTTC
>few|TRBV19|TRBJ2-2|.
CASSMRSVTGELFF
TGTGCCAGTAGTATGCGGAGTGTGACCGGGGAGCTGTTTTTT
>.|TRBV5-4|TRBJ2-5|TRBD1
CASSNDRGQTQYF
TGTGCCAGCAGCAATGACAGGGGCCAGACCCAGTACTTC
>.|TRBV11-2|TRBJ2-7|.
CASSRGRETYEQYF
TGTGCCAGCAGCAGAGGACGGGAGACCTACGAGCAGTACTTC
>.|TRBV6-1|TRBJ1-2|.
CASSGPSGTLNYGYTF
TGTGCCAGCAGTGGACCTTCCGGGACACTCAACTATGGCTACACCTTC
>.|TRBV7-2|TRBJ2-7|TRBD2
CASSLAFAGEGSYEQYF
TGTGCCAGCAGCTTAGCGTTTGCGGGGGAGGGCTCCTACGAGCAGTACTTC
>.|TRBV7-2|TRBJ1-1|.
CASSFRVGTEAFF
TGTGCCAGCAGCTTCAGGGTTGGCACTGAAGCTTTCTTT
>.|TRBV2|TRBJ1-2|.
CASSPLNYGYTF
TGTGCCAGCAGTCCCTTGAACTATGGCTACACCTTC
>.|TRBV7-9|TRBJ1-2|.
CASSRGYGYTF
TGTGCCAGCAGCCGGGGCTATGGCTACACCTTC
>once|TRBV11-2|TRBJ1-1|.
CASSLALVGGNTEAFF
TGTGCCAGCAGCTTAGCCCTAGTGGGTGGGAACACTGAAGCTTTCTTT
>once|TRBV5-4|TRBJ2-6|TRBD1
CASTRGWDSSGANVLTF
TGTGCCAGCACCCGGGGATGGGACAGCTCTGGGGCCAACGTCCTGACTTTC
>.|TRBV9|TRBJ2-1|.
CASSPRLVGDNEQFF
TGTGCCAGCAGCCCGAGACTAGTGGGAGACAATGAGCAGTTCTTC
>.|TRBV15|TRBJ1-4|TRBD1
CATSRGQGINEKLFF
TGTGCCACCAGCAGAGGACAGGGCATTAATGAAAAACTGTTTTTT
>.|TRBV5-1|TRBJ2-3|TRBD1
CASSLGQGATQYF
TGCGCCAGCAGCTTGGGACAGGGGGCTACGCAGTATTTT